Described below is a single T cell receptor beta chain sequence and its context. The specificity of this receptor is unknown. The sample holds no much larger clone one base away, and base qualities are not on file. The cohort was made up of about 610 healthy bone marrow donors. At the time of sampling, all cohort members were nominally healthy, though unrecorded immune exposures were likely present. The donor was CMV seronegative and was included in the group of several hundred seronegative cohort members. A peripheral blood sample was provided by each donor, and peripheral blood mononuclear cells were used for TCR beta sequencing. Genomic DNA extraction from the blood cell samples was performed with the Qiagen DNeasy Blood Extraction Kit. Library preparation was by the immunoSEQ multiplex PCR assay. The multiplex PCR relied on a mix of 60 forward primers for TCR Vbeta segments and 13 reverse primers for TCR Jbeta segments. A multiplex PCR assay on genomic DNA amplified the CDR3 region of rearranged TCR beta genes. The Illumina HiSeq System was used to sequence the amplified TCR beta libraries as 87-base-pair reads. Regarding the original processing steps: In a later analysis, some 80 million unique TCR beta chains were counted across the 500 to 700 repertoires, and roughly 9.9 million of these chains were shared by at least two donors. To remove PCR and sequencing errors, raw reads were error-corrected and collapsed into unique sequences using a nearest-neighbor algorithm that merged closely related sequences. CDR3 sequences were aligned to IMGT reference sequences to assign V, D and J gene segments. Each retained sequence needed at least a six-nucleotide match to both a V gene segment and a J gene segment. Rearrangements were called productive when the CDR3 lacked stop codons and stayed in frame with V and J; all others were non-productive. CDR3 was defined by IMGT convention, running from the second conserved V-encoded cysteine to the conserved J-encoded phenylalanine. Sequences without an unambiguous match to a single V gene segment were excluded from the earlier analysis of several hundred of the donors. In an earlier analysis of 587 of the donors, V segments were called functional above 56.7% productive rearrangements and were called segregating when the between-donor standard deviation exceeded 5%. A statistical classification framework was built for diagnosing cytomegalovirus status from the catalog of TCR beta chain sequences. In a later analysis, TCR nucleotide sequences were compared against IMGT/GENE-DB human TR gene sequences so that V and J genes could be assigned. A later analysis assigned CDR3 sequences and most-parsimonious VDJ recombination scenarios with the TCRdist pipeline. A later analysis defined each TCR beta chain by its CDR3 amino acid sequence plus V-gene family, and excluded reads lacking a unique V-gene family. As a way to deal with suspected cross-contamination and a sequencing artifact, a later analysis dropped 592 nucleotide sequences that were highly shared and had low generation probability. In a later analysis, a clonal expansion index for each public chain was calculated from normalized within-repertoire ranks of inferred template counts. In a later analysis, generation probabilities were computed using a VDJ recombination model fitted to out-of-frame rearrangements, and the results were checked against IGoR. Hypergeometric tests were used in a later analysis to score TCR-TCR, TCR-HLA and TCR-CMV co-occurrence, with a repertoire-size bias correction applied to the TCR pairs. False discovery rates were estimated in a later analysis by permuting HLA or CMV assignments 20 times. In a later analysis, co-occurring TCRs were grouped using DBSCAN, with TCRdist sequence similarity added in when clustering inside HLA-allele-positive subsets. Co-occurrence clustering excluded repertoires with fewer than 30,000 or more than 120,000 public chains, plus five with anomalous nucleotide sharing. TCRdb holds this immuneACCESS table with in-frame rearrangements only. Some clones are missing; in checked studies, unresolved V genes explain under half, and the rest has no known cause. V and J calls and clone size come straight from that table; D and trimming were deduced from the DNA. In this sample the table shows 130,000 to 150,000 clones, around 80% of which occur a single time. The ten biggest clones cover roughly 2.9% of the sample.

The source of the sample is a study of cytomegalovirus exposure and HLA in healthy donors (dated by TCRdb to between 2016 and 2019). With respect to the entire study: An earlier analysis of roughly 500 of the donors reported 276 Gb of sequence data and 90 million to 120 million unique TCR beta sequences obtained from some 170 million T cells. Approximately 310 gigabases of sequencing data and approximately 85 million unique TCR sequences were included in an early release covering about 700 HLA-typed donors. Among the roughly 410 genotyped donors, about 85% belonged to the genetic ancestry cluster associated with self-reported Caucasian donors. The study aimed to test whether cataloging public T cell receptors could reveal signatures of past pathogen exposure. The T cell repertoires of several hundred subjects were profiled by immunosequencing and related to cytomegalovirus serostatus. A separate validation cohort of about 110 different subjects was used in addition to the roughly 700-subject first cohort. High-throughput TCR immunosequencing, statistical association of individual TCRs with disease status, and machine learning were combined to predict cytomegalovirus infection status. A later analysis re-analyzed previously published TCR beta repertoires from 660 or so donors and added high-resolution HLA genotyping to study TCR occurrence patterns. Rather than using new phenotypic data, the later analysis identified candidate immune exposures from TCR beta sequences and from how often those sequences occurred across donors. In an earlier analysis of roughly 540 of the donors, high-throughput TCR beta sequencing was used to judge whether each TCR beta V gene segment behaved as functional or pseudogenic. Donor age, sex, ethnicity and CMV serostatus were collected together with the repertoire data. A later genetic analysis used genome-wide SNP genotypes for about three fifths of the 666 donors, treating that subset as a discovery cohort. Every discovery cohort repertoire had been produced on one sequencing platform. Both class I and class II loci were covered by HLA typing, at four-digit resolution. Typing coverage varied by locus: roughly 629-640 donors for A, B, C, DRB1 and DQB1; approximately 500 for DQA1; around 570 for DPA1; some 470 for DPB1. Five DR-DQ haplotypes were handled as single units for association and clustering, since linkage in the cohort was strong. On average, 235,054 unique TCR beta nucleotide sequences were sequenced per donor among 398 genotyped donors of the cohort, with 15% to 20% of those sequences being non-productive.

Results and caveats for the whole study, not just this receptor: Three of the identified cytomegalovirus-associated TCR beta chains were confirmed in vitro to be specific for cytomegalovirus antigens. Because HLA typing was missing for some donors at each locus, association tests included only the typed subset. Because the 87-base-pair reads could not distinguish some IMGT-functional V segments, including TRBV6-2 and TRBV6-3, those segments were excluded. According to a later analysis, parvovirus B19, influenza, CMV and Epstein-Barr virus appeared linked to several top co-occurrence clusters. For the cohort, immune exposure information was limited to CMV serostatus. It was suggested by the authors that the approach could potentially be generalized to other disease states and immunological phenotypes. Most CMV-associated TCR beta chains appeared to be HLA-restricted in a later analysis, and the HLA associations seemed to be driven largely by CMV exposure. Seventeen rarely observed V segments, including chromosome 9 orphons, were excluded from the earlier analysis of about 600 of the donors because counts were too low. Strong co-occurrence of HLA alleles, especially DR and DQ, made assigning TCR associations to individual alleles difficult. A cluster of highly shared sequence variants was judged likely to represent a technical artifact of the sequencing pipeline. In an earlier analysis of several hundred of the donors, most TCR beta V segments were observed in productive rearrangements about 90% or about 30% of the time, broadly matching IMGT annotations. In a later analysis, HLA-associated TCR beta chains showed more clonal expansion and lower generation probabilities than non-associated chains that were equally common. A further reported finding was that TCR beta sequences accurately predicted the HLA-A and HLA-B alleles for most subjects in the first cohort. In a later analysis, TCR association rates were found to vary across HLA loci, with the most associated TCRs seen for DRB1 alleles and the fewest for HLA-C alleles. Roughly uniform sequencing depth across donors was assumed in presence/absence analyses, although this assumption may not hold. Most TCR sequences were observed very rarely across donors, whereas some public TCRs were present in many individuals. Correlated functional status among segregating V segments might be attributable to linkage disequilibrium, but an unknown experimental factor could not be ruled out. In a later genetic analysis, fewer N-insertions in productive TCRs were reported among donors in an Asian-associated ancestry cluster than the roughly 640-donor mean. Only TCR beta chains were sequenced in this cohort, and the absence of alpha or paired-chain data limited detectable features. The classifier was reported to diagnose cytomegalovirus status with high specificity and sensitivity in both the original cohort and the validation cohort. The study gave a list of under 200 TCR beta chains associated with cytomegalovirus. An association between a missense DCLRE1C variant and V-gene and J-gene trimming of TCR beta chains was found in a later genetic analysis and replicated in an independent cohort. Specific HLA alleles were associated with about 17,000 TCR beta sequences at a false discovery rate of 0.05 in a later analysis.

Trimming removed 2 bases from V and 3 bases from J, leaving 20 bases between the germline ends. The CDR3 runs 17 residues from the cysteine to the phenylalanine. CDR3 DNA only is kept here, 51 bases in frame from base 1. In the germline V gene, CDR1 corresponds to MNHNS and CDR2 to SASEGT. Recombination linked TRBV6-1 to TRBJ2-7, with no confidently assigned D gene. Sequenced input: PBMCs. The TCR sequence derives from a woman younger than 45 in good health and CMV-seronegative. The sequenced DNA is TGTGCCAGCAGTGAAAATTTACCAGTAACAAGTAACTACGAGCAGTACTTC. This codes for CASSENLPVTSNYEQYF.